These T cell receptor beta chains were read from a single sample in a study of OX40 agonist ivuxolimab in advanced cancers. Sequenced by immunoSEQ multiplex PCR; TCRdb stores in-frame clones only, minus some. The table records under 100,000 clones, roughly 89% of them present only once. Sequencing used CD4+ or CD8+ T cells sorted from blood, obtained in a trial of the OX40 agonist ivuxolimab. Receptors were obtained from an adult with an advanced solid tumor such as melanoma, head and neck, liver or kidney cancer. Each CDR3 is given without its conserved first and last residue.

TRBJ2-7	TRBV30	AWSLLGLADRYEQY
TRBJ2-5	TRBV7-2	ASSLLLGGGVPETQY
TRBJ2-2	TRBV5-1	ASSSSSGGYGGELF
TRBJ2-3	TRBV19	ASSIATDPTDTQY
TRBJ1-5	TRBV4-2	ASSHRTGRNQPQH
TRBJ2-1	TRBV9	ASSVVGGYNEQF
TRBJ1-4	TRBV5-1	ASSLGQVATNEKLF
TRBJ1-1	TRBV7-2	ASSPGDRLNTEAF
TRBJ2-1	TRBV4-3	ASSQVSDEQF
TRBJ2-2	TRBV6-6	ASSSTLNTGELF
TRBJ2-7	TRBV5-5	ASTPRYDTAEEY
TRBJ1-2	TRBV10-3	AIREGRNYGYT
TRBJ1-2	TRBV5-6	ASSLEKDDLT
TRBJ1-1	TRBV2	ASSLSSRGLGPEAF
TRBJ2-7	TRBV2	ASSEQGTYEQY
TRBJ1-4	TRBV7-9	ASSSWTARNEKLF
TRBJ1-1	TRBV18	ASSPATVNTEAF
TRBJ1-5	TRBV30	AWSVPIGDQPQH
TRBJ1-6	TRBV30	AWSVQGVGSNSPLH
TRBJ1-6	TRBV19	ASTALGRGSSPLH
TRBJ2-3	TRBV6-6	ASLGRNAYTDTQY
TRBJ2-1	TRBV28	ASRNGAGSYNEQF